This T cell receptor beta chain was profiled in a study of shared clonotypes between healthy human individuals. This CDR3 is 16 amino acids long. V gave up 0 bases and J gave up 0 bases; unmatched junction bases: 3. The germline gives CDR1 ENHRY, CDR2 SYGVKD. Concerning this clone itself: Its antigen remains unidentified.

Study results and limitations: Sequencing depth was expected to affect clonotype sharing among donors. Naive subsets, compared against memory subsets, generally had larger estimated richness values. Exclusively blood specimens were collected; tissue repertoires likely differ.

Running of the assay took place at deep level. Method: immunoSEQ multiplex PCR; TCRdb's copy keeps in-frame clones and lacks some. The repertoire includes some 2 million clones, 85% to 95% of them detected once, and 0.13% sits in the top ten. V gene TRBV10-3 combines with J gene TRBJ2-3; 7 nucleotides match TRBD1. This clonotype originated in a young man in good health. The source material was naive CD4+ T cells sorted from blood. Subset of the sample: CD45RA+ positively selected. The CDR3 nucleotides are TGTGCCATCAGTGAGTCTGGACAGGTTAGCACAGATACGCAGTATTTT. Protein: CAISESGQVSTDTQYF.